This TCR beta chain derives from a study of cytomegalovirus exposure and HLA in healthy donors. Amplification used 60 Vbeta primers and 13 Jbeta primers. Profiled with immunoSEQ multiplex PCR; TCRdb holds only in-frame clones, not every one. Here the sample spans more than 140,000 clones, around 80% being singletons. Germline CDR1 is GTSNPN and CDR2 is SVGIG (reference sequence). Trimming took 8 bases from V and 6 from J, leaving 17 bases between them. This CDR3 region has 13 residues. Of note for this clone: What it binds is unknown.

Study-wide results and caveats: Analysis was carried out at a later point, and it linked a missense DCLRE1C variant to TCR beta V- and J-gene trimming. The majority of CMV-associated TCR beta chains were reported as apparently HLA-restricted in a later analysis. In a later analysis, an Asian-associated ancestry cluster reportedly showed fewer N-insertions than the approximately 670-donor mean. TRBV6-2, TRBV6-3 and other indistinguishable V segments were excluded.

The specimen was PBMCs. The chain joins TRBV30 to TRBJ2-1; D unresolved. The clonotype was recovered from a man aged 30 to 45 in good health and CMV-seropositive. Here the CDR3 DNA reads TGTGCCGTGGAGAGGAGCGTCACCAATGAGCAGTTCTTC. Amino acid sequence: CAVERSVTNEQFF. Variable domain in full (rest from reference TRBV30 and TRBJ2-1): SQTIHQWPATLVQPVGSPLSLECTVEGTSNPNLYWYRQAAGRGLQLLFYSVGIGQISSEVPQNLSASRPQDRQFILSSKKLLLSDSGFYLCAVERSVTNEQFFGPGTRLTVL.